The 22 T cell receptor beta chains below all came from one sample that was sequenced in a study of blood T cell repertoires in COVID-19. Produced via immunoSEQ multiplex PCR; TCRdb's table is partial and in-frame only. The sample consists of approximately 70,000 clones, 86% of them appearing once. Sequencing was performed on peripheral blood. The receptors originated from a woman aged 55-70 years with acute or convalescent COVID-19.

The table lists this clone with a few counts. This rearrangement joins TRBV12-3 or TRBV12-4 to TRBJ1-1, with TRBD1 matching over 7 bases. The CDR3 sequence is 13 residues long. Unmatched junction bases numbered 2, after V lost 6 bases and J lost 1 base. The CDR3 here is CASRGTANTEAFF. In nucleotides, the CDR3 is TGTGCCAGCAGAGGGACAGCGAACACTGAAGCTTTCTTT.

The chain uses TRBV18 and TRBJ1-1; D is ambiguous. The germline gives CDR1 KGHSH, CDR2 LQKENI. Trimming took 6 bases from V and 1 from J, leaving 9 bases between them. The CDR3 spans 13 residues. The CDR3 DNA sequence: TGTGCCAGCTCCCGCGCTAAGAACACTGAAGCTTTCTTT. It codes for CASSRAKNTEAFF.

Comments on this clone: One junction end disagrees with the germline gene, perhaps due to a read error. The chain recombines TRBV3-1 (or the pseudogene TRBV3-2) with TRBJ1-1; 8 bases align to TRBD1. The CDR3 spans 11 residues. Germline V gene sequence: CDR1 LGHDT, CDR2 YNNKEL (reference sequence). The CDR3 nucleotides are TGTGCCAGCAGCTCGACAGGGGCGTGGGGGTTT. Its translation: CASSSTGAWGF.

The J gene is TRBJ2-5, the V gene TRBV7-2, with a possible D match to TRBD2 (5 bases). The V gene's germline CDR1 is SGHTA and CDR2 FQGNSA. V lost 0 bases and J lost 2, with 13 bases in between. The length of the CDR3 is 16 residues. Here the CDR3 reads CASSLAFGSGQETQYF. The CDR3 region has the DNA TGTGCCAGCAGCTTAGCGTTTGGGAGCGGACAAGAGACCCAGTACTTC.

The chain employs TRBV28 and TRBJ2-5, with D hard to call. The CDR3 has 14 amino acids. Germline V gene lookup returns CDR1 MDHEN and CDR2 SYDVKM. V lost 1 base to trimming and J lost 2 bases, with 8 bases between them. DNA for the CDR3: TGTGCCAGCAGTTTATCCCCCACTCAAGAGACCCAGTACTTC. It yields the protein CASSLSPTQETQYF.

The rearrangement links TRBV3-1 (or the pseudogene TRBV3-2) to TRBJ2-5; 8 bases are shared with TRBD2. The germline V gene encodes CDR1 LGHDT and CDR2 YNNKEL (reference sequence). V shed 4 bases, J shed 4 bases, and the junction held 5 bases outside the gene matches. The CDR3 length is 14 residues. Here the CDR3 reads CASSPGGAGETQYF. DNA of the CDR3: TGTGCCAGCAGCCCCGGGGGGGCCGGAGAGACCCAGTACTTC.

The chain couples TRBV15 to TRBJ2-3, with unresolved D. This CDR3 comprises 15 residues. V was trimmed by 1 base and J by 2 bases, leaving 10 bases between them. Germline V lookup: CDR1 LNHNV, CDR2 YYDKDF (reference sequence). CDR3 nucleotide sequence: TGTGCCACCAGCAGAGTGAGCGCCGTCACAGATACGCAGTATTTT. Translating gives CATSRVSAVTDTQYF.

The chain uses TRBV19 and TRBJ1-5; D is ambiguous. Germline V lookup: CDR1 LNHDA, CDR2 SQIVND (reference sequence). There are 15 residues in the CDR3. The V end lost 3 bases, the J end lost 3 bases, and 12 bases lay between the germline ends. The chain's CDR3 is CASSMRSTNNQPQHF. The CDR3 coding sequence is TGTGCCAGTAGTATGAGGTCAACTAACAATCAGCCCCAGCATTTT.

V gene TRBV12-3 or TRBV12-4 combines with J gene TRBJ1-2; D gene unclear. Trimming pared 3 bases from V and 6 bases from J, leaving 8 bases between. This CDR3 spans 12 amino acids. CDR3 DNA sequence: TGTGCCAGCAGTTTTGAGGCCCATGGCTACACCTTC. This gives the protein CASSFEAHGYTF.

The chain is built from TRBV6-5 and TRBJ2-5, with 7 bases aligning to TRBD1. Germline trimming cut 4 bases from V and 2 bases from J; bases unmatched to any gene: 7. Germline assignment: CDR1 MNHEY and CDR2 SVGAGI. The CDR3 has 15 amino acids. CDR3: CASSSGTARQETQYF. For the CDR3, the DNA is TGTGCCAGCAGTTCCGGGACAGCCAGGCAAGAGACCCAGTACTTC.

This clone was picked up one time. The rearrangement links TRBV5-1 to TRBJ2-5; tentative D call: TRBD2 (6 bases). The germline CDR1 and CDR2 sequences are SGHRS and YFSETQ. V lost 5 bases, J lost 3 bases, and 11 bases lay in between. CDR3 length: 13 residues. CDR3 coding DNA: TGCGCCAGCAGAAGGGACTCCGAAGAGACCCAGTACTTC. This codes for CASRRDSEETQYF.

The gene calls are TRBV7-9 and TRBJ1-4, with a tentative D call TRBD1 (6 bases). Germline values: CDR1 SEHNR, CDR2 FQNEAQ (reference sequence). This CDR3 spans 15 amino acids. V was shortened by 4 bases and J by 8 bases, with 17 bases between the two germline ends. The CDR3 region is CASSSGTSREEKLFF. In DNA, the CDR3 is TGTGCCAGCAGCTCGGGGACAAGTAGAGAAGAAAAACTGTTTTTT.

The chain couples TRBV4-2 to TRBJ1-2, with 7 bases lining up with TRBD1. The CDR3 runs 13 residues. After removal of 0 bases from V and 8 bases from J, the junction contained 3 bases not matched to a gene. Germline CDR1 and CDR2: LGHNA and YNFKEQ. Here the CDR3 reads CASSQERGLGYTF. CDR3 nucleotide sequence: TGTGCCAGCAGCCAAGAGAGGGGGCTGGGCTACACCTTC.

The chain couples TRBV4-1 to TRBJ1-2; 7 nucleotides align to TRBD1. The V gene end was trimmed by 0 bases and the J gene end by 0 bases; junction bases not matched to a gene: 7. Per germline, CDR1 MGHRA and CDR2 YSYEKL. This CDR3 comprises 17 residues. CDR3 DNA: TGCGCCAGCAGCCAAGATGGCGGGGACAGCGCTAACTATGGCTACACCTTC. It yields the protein CASSQDGGDSANYGYTF.

The CDR3 sequence is CASSGDSGGSLGTDTQYF. The CDR3 bases are TGTGCCAGCAGTGGGGATAGCGGGGGATCCCTCGGCACAGATACGCAGTATTTT. This chain links TRBV2 with TRBJ2-3; the match to TRBD2 covers 9 bases. CDR1 and CDR2 from the germline V gene are SNHLY and FYNNEI. This CDR3 spans 18 amino acids. Germline trimming cut 4 bases from V and 1 base from J; bases unmatched to any gene: 12.

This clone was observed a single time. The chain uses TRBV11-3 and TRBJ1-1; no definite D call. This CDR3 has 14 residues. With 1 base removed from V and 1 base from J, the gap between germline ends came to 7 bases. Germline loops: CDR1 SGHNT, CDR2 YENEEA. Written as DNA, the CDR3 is TGTGCCAGCAGCTTAGGTCGGGGGAACACTGAAGCTTTCTTT. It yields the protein CASSLGRGNTEAFF.

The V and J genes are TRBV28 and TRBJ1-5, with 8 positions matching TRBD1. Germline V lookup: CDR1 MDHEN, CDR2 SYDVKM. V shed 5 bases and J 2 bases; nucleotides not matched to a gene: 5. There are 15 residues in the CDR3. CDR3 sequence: CASSISGQGNQPQHF. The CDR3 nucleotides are TGTGCCAGCAGTATCTCGGGACAGGGCAATCAGCCCCAGCATTTT.

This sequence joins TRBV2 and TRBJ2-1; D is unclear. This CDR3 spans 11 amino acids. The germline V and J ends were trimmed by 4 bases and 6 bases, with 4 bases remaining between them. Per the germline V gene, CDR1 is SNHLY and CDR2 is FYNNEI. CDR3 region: CASSVINEQFF. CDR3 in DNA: TGTGCCAGCAGTGTAATCAATGAGCAGTTCTTC.

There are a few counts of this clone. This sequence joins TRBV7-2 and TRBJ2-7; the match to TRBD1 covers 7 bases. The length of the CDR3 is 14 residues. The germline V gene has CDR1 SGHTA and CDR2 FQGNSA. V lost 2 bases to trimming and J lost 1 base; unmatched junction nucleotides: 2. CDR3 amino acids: CASSLRDSSYEQYF. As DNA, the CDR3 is TGTGCCAGCAGCTTACGGGACAGTTCCTACGAGCAGTACTTC.

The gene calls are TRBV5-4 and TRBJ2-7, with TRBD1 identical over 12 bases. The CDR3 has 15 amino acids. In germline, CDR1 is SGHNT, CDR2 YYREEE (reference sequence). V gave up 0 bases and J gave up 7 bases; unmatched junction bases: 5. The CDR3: CASSLVGQGAGEQYF. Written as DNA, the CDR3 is TGTGCCAGCAGCTTGGTGGGACAGGGGGCTGGTGAGCAGTACTTC. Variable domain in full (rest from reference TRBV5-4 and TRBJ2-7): ETGVTQSPTHLIKTRGQQVTLRCSSQSGHNTVSWYQQALGQGPQFIFQYYREEENGRGNFPPRFSGLQFPNYSSELNVNALELDDSALYLCASSLVGQGAGEQYFGPGTRLTVT.

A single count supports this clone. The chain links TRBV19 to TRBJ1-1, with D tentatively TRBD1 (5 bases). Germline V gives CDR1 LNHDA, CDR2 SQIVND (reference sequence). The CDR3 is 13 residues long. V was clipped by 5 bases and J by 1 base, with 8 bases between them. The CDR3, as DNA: TGTGCCAGTAGTTACACAGGGAACACTGAAGCTTTCTTT. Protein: CASSYTGNTEAFF.

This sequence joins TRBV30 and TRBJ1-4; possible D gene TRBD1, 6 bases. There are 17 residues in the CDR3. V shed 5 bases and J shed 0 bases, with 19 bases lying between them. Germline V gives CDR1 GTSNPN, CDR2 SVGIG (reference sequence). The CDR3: CAWAGTGSPTTNEKLFF. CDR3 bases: TGTGCCTGGGCTGGCACAGGGTCGCCCACAACTAATGAAAAACTGTTTTTT.